This is a list of T cell receptor beta chains from one sample in a study of T cells in Graves' hyperthyroidism and ophthalmopathy. TCRdb ran MiXCR on the multiplex PCR reads and lists one entry per CDR3 protein. Of about 500,000 distinct CDR3 sequences listed, more than 15% were seen once; the top ten hold 29%. Sequencing input: blood. All receptors come from a woman aged 30 to 39 with Graves' ophthalmopathy. The CDR3 runs from the conserved cysteine through the conserved F or W. D genes are given only for firm matches. Rows may omit the clone size; those that give it use once, few, many or a size class.

j_call: TRBJ1-4
d_call: TRBD1
v_call: TRBV5-1
clone_size: -
cdr3_aa: CASSPRRQGPSASLNEKLFF
cdr3_nt: TGCGCCAGCAGCCCCCGTAGACAGGGGCCATCCGCGTCTTTAAATGAAAAACTGTTTTTT

j_call: TRBJ2-7
d_call: -
v_call: TRBV27
clone_size: many
cdr3_aa: CASTGRGVPYEQYF
cdr3_nt: TGTGCCAGCACCGGAAGGGGGGTTCCCTACGAGCAGTACTTC

j_call: TRBJ2-1
d_call: -
v_call: TRBV25-1
clone_size: -
cdr3_aa: CASSEFEGVSNEQFF
cdr3_nt: TGTGCCAGCAGTGAATTTGAGGGAGTCTCCAATGAGCAGTTCTTC

j_call: TRBJ2-3
d_call: -
v_call: TRBV12-3/TRBV12-4
clone_size: once
cdr3_aa: CASSLGDWGTDTQYF
cdr3_nt: TGTGCCAGCAGTTTAGGGGACTGGGGCACAGATACGCAGTATTTT

j_call: TRBJ2-2
d_call: -
v_call: TRBV11-2
clone_size: many
cdr3_aa: CASSLESAGELFF
cdr3_nt: TGTGCCAGCAGCTTAGAAAGCGCCGGGGAGCTGTTTTTT

j_call: TRBJ2-7
d_call: -
v_call: TRBV2
clone_size: many
cdr3_aa: CASSERAGWTYEQYF
cdr3_nt: TGTGCCAGCAGTGAAAGGGCAGGGTGGACTTACGAGCAGTACTTC

j_call: TRBJ2-2
d_call: -
v_call: TRBV7-3
clone_size: many
cdr3_aa: CASSSLGNTGELFF
cdr3_nt: TGTGCCAGCAGCTCGCTAGGGAACACCGGGGAGCTGTTTTTT

j_call: TRBJ1-5
d_call: TRBD1
v_call: TRBV20-1
clone_size: many
cdr3_aa: CSATPGQGVFQPQHF
cdr3_nt: TGCAGTGCTACCCCGGGACAGGGTGTTTTTCAGCCCCAGCATTTT

j_call: TRBJ2-7
d_call: TRBD2
v_call: TRBV2
clone_size: few
cdr3_aa: CASSVGREAGLGEQYF
cdr3_nt: TGTGCCAGCAGTGTGGGCCGCGAAGCGGGACTGGGGGAGCAGTACTTC

j_call: TRBJ1-1
d_call: -
v_call: TRBV19
clone_size: -
cdr3_aa: CASSISGAGNTEAFF
cdr3_nt: TGTGCCAGTAGTATATCGGGGGCAGGGAACACTGAAGCTTTCTTT

j_call: TRBJ2-5
d_call: -
v_call: TRBV5-1
clone_size: -
cdr3_aa: CASSGREWEETQYF
cdr3_nt: TGCGCCAGCAGCGGCAGGGAGTGGGAAGAGACCCAGTACTTC

j_call: TRBJ2-3
d_call: -
v_call: TRBV28
clone_size: -
cdr3_aa: CASSFAKTLFSTDTQYF
cdr3_nt: TGTGCCAGCAGTTTTGCTAAGACTCTATTTAGCACAGATACGCAGTATTTT

j_call: TRBJ1-2
d_call: -
v_call: TRBV30
clone_size: -
cdr3_aa: CAWSVSLGRNYGYTF
cdr3_nt: TGTGCCTGGAGTGTAAGTTTGGGCCGGAACTATGGCTACACCTTC

j_call: TRBJ1-1
d_call: TRBD1
v_call: TRBV6-5
clone_size: -
cdr3_aa: CASSYAGTGSGAFF
cdr3_nt: TGTGCCAGCAGTTACGCCGGGACAGGGAGCGGAGCTTTCTTT

j_call: TRBJ2-4
d_call: -
v_call: TRBV14
clone_size: few
cdr3_aa: CASSLGQINIQYF
cdr3_nt: TGTGCCAGCAGCCTCGGACAGATAAACATTCAGTACTTC

j_call: TRBJ2-1
d_call: TRBD2
v_call: TRBV6-1
clone_size: -
cdr3_aa: CASSAREGFEQFF
cdr3_nt: TGTGCCAGCAGTGCGCGGGAGGGCTTTGAGCAGTTCTTC

j_call: TRBJ2-1
d_call: -
v_call: TRBV5-1
clone_size: many
cdr3_aa: CASSPRDPNEQFF
cdr3_nt: TGCGCCAGCAGCCCACGGGACCCTAATGAGCAGTTCTTC

j_call: TRBJ1-5
d_call: -
v_call: TRBV6-1
clone_size: few
cdr3_aa: CASSGPMGGGNQPQHF
cdr3_nt: TGTGCCAGCAGCGGACCCATGGGGGGGGGCAATCAGCCCCAGCATTTT

j_call: TRBJ1-1
d_call: -
v_call: TRBV28
clone_size: -
cdr3_aa: CASSLSISNTEAFF
cdr3_nt: TGTGCCAGCAGTTTATCCATATCAAACACTGAAGCTTTCTTT

j_call: TRBJ2-1
d_call: -
v_call: TRBV6-6
clone_size: -
cdr3_aa: CASSYRRGEISYNEQFF
cdr3_nt: TGTGCCAGCAGTTACCGTAGGGGAGAGATCTCCTACAATGAGCAGTTCTTC

j_call: TRBJ1-2
d_call: -
v_call: TRBV20-1
clone_size: many
cdr3_aa: CSAAGADYGYTF
cdr3_nt: TGCAGTGCTGCGGGGGCTGACTATGGCTACACCTTC

j_call: TRBJ2-1
d_call: TRBD2
v_call: TRBV20-1
clone_size: many
cdr3_aa: CSARALTTTSGRVNEQFF
cdr3_nt: TGCAGTGCTAGAGCCCTCACCACGACTAGCGGGAGGGTCAATGAGCAGTTCTTC

j_call: TRBJ1-1
d_call: TRBD1
v_call: TRBV6-2/TRBV6-3
clone_size: -
cdr3_aa: CASSYSSGGVTKAFF
cdr3_nt: TGTGCCAGCAGTTACTCGTCAGGGGGCGTCACTAAAGCTTTCTTT

j_call: TRBJ2-5
d_call: -
v_call: TRBV19
clone_size: -
cdr3_aa: CASSSFGTQYF
cdr3_nt: TGTGCCAGTAGTAGCTTCGGGACCCAGTACTTC

j_call: TRBJ2-1
d_call: -
v_call: TRBV6-2/TRBV6-3
clone_size: few
cdr3_aa: CASISPGGGEQFF
cdr3_nt: TGTGCCAGCATATCCCCTGGGGGTGGCGAGCAGTTCTTC

j_call: TRBJ2-5
d_call: -
v_call: TRBV20-1
clone_size: -
cdr3_aa: CSAGSVFSQETQYF
cdr3_nt: TGCAGTGCTGGAAGTGTTTTTAGCCAAGAGACCCAGTACTTC

j_call: TRBJ1-5
d_call: -
v_call: TRBV6-1
clone_size: -
cdr3_aa: CASGYTRASNQPQHF
cdr3_nt: TGTGCCAGCGGTTATACCAGGGCTAGCAATCAGCCCCAGCATTTT

j_call: TRBJ2-2
d_call: -
v_call: TRBV27
clone_size: few
cdr3_aa: CASSLSSAGELFF
cdr3_nt: TGTGCCAGCAGTTTATCTTCAGCCGGGGAGCTGTTTTTT

j_call: TRBJ1-1
d_call: -
v_call: TRBV10-1
clone_size: -
cdr3_aa: CASGSGTANSEAFF
cdr3_nt: TGCGCCAGCGGGTCCGGGACGGCCAACTCTGAAGCTTTCTTT

j_call: TRBJ2-1
d_call: -
v_call: TRBV3-1
clone_size: many
cdr3_aa: CASSPLGPTPGDEQFF
cdr3_nt: TGTGCCAGCAGCCCATTAGGCCCGACCCCCGGGGATGAGCAGTTCTTC

j_call: TRBJ2-5
d_call: -
v_call: TRBV28
clone_size: many
cdr3_aa: CASSLPYSPETQYF
cdr3_nt: TGTGCCAGCAGTTTACCTTATAGCCCAGAGACCCAGTACTTC

j_call: TRBJ1-1
d_call: -
v_call: TRBV2
clone_size: many
cdr3_aa: CASRTDGNTEAFF
cdr3_nt: TGTGCCAGCAGGACCGACGGGAACACTGAAGCTTTCTTT

j_call: TRBJ2-1
d_call: -
v_call: TRBV14
clone_size: -
cdr3_aa: CASSQALEQFF
cdr3_nt: TGTGCCAGCAGCCAAGCCCTCGAGCAGTTCTTC

j_call: TRBJ2-5
d_call: TRBD2
v_call: TRBV20-1
clone_size: many
cdr3_aa: CSASGLAGVETQYF
cdr3_nt: TGCAGTGCTTCGGGACTAGCGGGGGTGGAGACCCAGTACTTC

j_call: TRBJ2-6
d_call: -
v_call: TRBV6-2/TRBV6-3
clone_size: -
cdr3_aa: CASRLDGLASVLTF
cdr3_nt: TGTGCCAGCAGACTCGACGGCTTGGCGTCCGTCCTGACTTTC